This T cell receptor (beta chain) derives from a study of cytomegalovirus exposure and HLA in healthy donors. Study-level results: The listing of 150 to 200 TCR beta chains classed them as cytomegalovirus-associated. TCR beta V- and J-gene trimming, according to a later analysis, was linked to a missense DCLRE1C variant.

Amplification used 60 Vbeta primers and 13 Jbeta primers. Clones were read by immunoSEQ multiplex PCR, and TCRdb kept only the in-frame ones, dropping some. The table shows some 180,000 clones, with about 80% occurring only once. The length of the CDR3 is 13 residues. Germline V lookup: CDR1 MNHNS, CDR2 SASEGT. V lost 5 bases, J lost 5 bases, and 10 bases lay in between. There were likely unrecorded immune exposures, though donors were nominally healthy when sampled. Note on this clone: Its antigen is undetermined.

The TCR comes from a man in his forties or fifties in good health and CMV-seronegative. The material sequenced was PBMCs. The chain employs TRBV6-1 and TRBJ2-1; no definite D call. The DNA of the CDR3 is TGTGCCAGCAGTCTGAGATCCCACAATGAGCAGTTCTTC. Its translation: CASSLRSHNEQFF.